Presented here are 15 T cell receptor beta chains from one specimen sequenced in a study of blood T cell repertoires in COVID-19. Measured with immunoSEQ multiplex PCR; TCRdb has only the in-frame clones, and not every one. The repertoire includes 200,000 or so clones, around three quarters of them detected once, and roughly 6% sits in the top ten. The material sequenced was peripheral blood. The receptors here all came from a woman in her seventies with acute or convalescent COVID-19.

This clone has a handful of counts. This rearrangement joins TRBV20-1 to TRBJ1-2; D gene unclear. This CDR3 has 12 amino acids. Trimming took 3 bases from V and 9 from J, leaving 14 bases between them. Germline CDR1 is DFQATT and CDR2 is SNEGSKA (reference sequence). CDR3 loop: CSASEMESSYTF. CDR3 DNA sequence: TGCAGTGCTAGTGAAATGGAGTCGAGCTACACCTTC.

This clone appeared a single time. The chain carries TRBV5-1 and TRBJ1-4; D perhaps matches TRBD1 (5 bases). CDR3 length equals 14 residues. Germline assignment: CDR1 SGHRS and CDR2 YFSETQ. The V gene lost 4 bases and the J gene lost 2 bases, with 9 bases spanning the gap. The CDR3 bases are TGCGCCAGCAGCGTTGACAGCACTAATGAAAAACTGTTTTTT. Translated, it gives CASSVDSTNEKLFF.

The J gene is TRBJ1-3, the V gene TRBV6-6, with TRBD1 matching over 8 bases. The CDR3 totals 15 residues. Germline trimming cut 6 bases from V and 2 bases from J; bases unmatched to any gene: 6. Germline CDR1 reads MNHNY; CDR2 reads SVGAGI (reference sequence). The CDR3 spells CASRPQTGAGNTIYF. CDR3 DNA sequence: TGTGCCAGCAGGCCCCAGACAGGGGCTGGAAACACCATATATTTT.

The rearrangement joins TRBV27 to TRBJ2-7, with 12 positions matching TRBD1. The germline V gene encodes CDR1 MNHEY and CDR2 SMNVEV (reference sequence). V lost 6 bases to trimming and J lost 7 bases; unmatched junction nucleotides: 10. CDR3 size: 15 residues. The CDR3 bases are TGTGCCAGCAGACCGTGGGGACAGGGGGCGCGGGAGCAGTACTTC. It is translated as CASRPWGQGAREQYF.

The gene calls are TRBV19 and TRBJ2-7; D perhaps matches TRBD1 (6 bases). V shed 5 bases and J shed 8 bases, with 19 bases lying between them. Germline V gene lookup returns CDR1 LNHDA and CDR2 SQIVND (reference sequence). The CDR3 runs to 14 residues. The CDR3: CASSDPGHDVKQYF. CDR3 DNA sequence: TGTGCCAGTAGTGATCCGGGACACGATGTGAAGCAGTACTTC.

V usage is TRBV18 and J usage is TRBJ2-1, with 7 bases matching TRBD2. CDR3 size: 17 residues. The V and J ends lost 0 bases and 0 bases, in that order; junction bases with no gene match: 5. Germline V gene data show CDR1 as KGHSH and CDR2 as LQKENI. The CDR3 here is CASSPPRGGSSYNEQFF. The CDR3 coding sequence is TGTGCCAGCTCACCACCGCGGGGCGGGAGCTCCTACAATGAGCAGTTCTTC. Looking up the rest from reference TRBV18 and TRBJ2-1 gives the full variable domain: NAGVMQNPRHLVRRRGQEARLRCSPMKGHSHVYWYRQLPEEGLKFMVYLQKENIIDESGMPKERFSAEFPKEGPSILRIQQVVRGDSAAYFCASSPPRGGSSYNEQFFGPGTRLTVL.

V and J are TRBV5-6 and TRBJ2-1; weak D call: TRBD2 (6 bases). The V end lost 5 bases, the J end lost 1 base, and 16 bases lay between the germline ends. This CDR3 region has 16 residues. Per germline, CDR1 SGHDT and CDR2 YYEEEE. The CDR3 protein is CASRSKAGTSYNEQFF. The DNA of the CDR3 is TGTGCCAGCAGATCGAAAGCTGGGACTTCCTACAATGAGCAGTTCTTC.

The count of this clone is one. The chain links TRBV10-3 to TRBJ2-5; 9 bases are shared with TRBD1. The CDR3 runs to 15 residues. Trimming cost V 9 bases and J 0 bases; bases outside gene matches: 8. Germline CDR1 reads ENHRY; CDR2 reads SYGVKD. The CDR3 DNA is TGTGCCATTAGAAAGACAGGGGGAGACCAAGAGACCCAGTACTTC. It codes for CAIRKTGGDQETQYF.

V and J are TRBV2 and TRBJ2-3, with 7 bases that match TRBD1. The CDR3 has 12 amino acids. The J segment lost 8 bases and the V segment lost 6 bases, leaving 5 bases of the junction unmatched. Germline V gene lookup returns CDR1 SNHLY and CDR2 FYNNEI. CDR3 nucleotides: TGTGCCAGCAGCGACAGGGCCCCTACGCAGTATTTT. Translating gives CASSDRAPTQYF.

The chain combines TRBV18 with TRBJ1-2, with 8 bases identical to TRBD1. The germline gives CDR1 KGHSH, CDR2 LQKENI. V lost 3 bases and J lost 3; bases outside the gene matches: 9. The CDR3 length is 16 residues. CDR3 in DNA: TGTGCCAGCTCACCCACCGGACAGGGAAGTGACTATGGCTACACCTTC. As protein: CASSPTGQGSDYGYTF. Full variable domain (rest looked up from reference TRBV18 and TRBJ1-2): NAGVMQNPRHLVRRRGQEARLRCSPMKGHSHVYWYRQLPEEGLKFMVYLQKENIIDESGMPKERFSAEFPKEGPSILRIQQVVRGDSAAYFCASSPTGQGSDYGYTFGSGTRLTVV.

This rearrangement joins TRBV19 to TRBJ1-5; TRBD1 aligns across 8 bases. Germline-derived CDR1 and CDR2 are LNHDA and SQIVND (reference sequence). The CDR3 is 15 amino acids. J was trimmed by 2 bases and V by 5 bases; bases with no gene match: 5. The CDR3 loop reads CASSPGGAGNQPQHF. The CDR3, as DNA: TGTGCCAGTAGTCCAGGGGGCGCGGGCAATCAGCCCCAGCATTTT. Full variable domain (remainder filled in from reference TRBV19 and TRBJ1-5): DGGITQSPKYLFRKEGQNVTLSCEQNLNHDAMYWYRQDPGQGLRLIYYSQIVNDFQKGDIAEGYSVSREKKESFPLTVTSAQKNPTAFYLCASSPGGAGNQPQHFGDGTRLSIL.

The chain's CDR3 is CASITLGGNTEAFF. The CDR3 coding sequence is TGTGCCAGCATCACCTTAGGGGGGAACACTGAAGCTTTCTTT. This rearrangement joins TRBV6-5 to TRBJ1-1; D is perhaps TRBD1 (6 bases). The CDR3 has 14 residues. The germline V and J ends were trimmed by 7 bases and 1 base, with 13 bases remaining between them. Germline lookup yields CDR1 MNHEY and CDR2 SVGAGI.

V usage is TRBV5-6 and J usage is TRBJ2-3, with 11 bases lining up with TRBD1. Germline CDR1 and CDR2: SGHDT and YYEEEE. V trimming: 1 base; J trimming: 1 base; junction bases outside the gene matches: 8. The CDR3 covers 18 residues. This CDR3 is CASSLPGQGAAGTDTQYF. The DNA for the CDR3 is TGTGCCAGCAGCTTGCCTGGACAGGGGGCGGCTGGCACAGATACGCAGTATTTT.

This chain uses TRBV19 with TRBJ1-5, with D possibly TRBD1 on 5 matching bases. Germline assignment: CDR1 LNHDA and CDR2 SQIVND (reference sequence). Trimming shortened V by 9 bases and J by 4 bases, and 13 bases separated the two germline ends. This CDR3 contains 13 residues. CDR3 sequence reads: CASGWGGNQPQHF. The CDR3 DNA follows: TGTGCCAGCGGGTGGGGGGGTAATCAGCCCCAGCATTTT.

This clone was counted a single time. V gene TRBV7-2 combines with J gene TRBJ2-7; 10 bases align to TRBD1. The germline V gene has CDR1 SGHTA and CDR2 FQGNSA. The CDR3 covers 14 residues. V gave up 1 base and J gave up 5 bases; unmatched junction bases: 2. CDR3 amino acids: CASSLGDRGHEQYF. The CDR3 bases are TGTGCCAGCAGCTTAGGGGACAGGGGTCACGAGCAGTACTTC. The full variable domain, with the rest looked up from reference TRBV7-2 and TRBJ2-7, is GAGVSQSPSNKVTEKGKDVELRCDPISGHTALYWYRQSLGQGLEFLIYFQGNSAPDKSGLPSDRFSAERTGGSVSTLTIQRTQQEDSAVYLCASSLGDRGHEQYFGPGTRLTVT.